This T cell receptor beta chain was sequenced in a study of blood T cell repertoires in COVID-19. Study as a whole: The samples span acute and convalescent COVID-19 from the United States, Italy and Spain. Nucleic acid was either cDNA or gDNA, and it came from T cells, B-cell-depleted T cells, or PBMCs.

Libraries were prepared by immunoSEQ multiplex PCR; TCRdb keeps only in-frame clonotypes and omits some of them. The repertoire holds 240,000 or so clones, roughly 86% seen once, with 9% to 15% in the top ten. The clonotype was recovered from an older man with acute or convalescent COVID-19. Sequencing was performed on peripheral blood.

The CDR3 DNA sequence: TGCGCCAGCAGCCTGGAGGACGCGGGCTGGGCTTTCTTT. Amino acids: CASSLEDAGWAFF. The chain couples TRBV5-1 to TRBJ1-1; D gene uncertain. The germline CDR1 and CDR2 sequences are SGHRS and YFSETQ. This CDR3 comprises 13 residues. V dropped 4 bases and J dropped 11 bases, with 18 bases sitting between them.